This TCR beta chain stems from a study of T cell clonotyping in hematopoietic cell transplantation. Study summary: Recipients' pretransplant samples followed cytoreduction.

TCRdb keeps only in-frame clones here, not all; method: immunoSEQ multiplex PCR. Among 75,000 to 95,000 clones, about 95% were seen once, and the ten largest hold around 1.5%. Worth noting for this clone: Its matching antigen is unknown.

Stated time point: recipient sample about 28 days before transplant, after cytoreduction. Recipient blood drawn about 28 days pretransplant and days 30, 100, 180 after. Study conclusions and caveats: At the given depth, recipient repertoires were over 95% de novo clonotypes.

The CDR3 contains 13 residues. Trimming took 3 bases from V and 0 from J, leaving 3 bases between them. From germline, CDR1 is MGHDK and CDR2 SYGVNS. J is TRBJ1-3 and V is TRBV25-1; D is ambiguous. The sample in question was peripheral blood mononuclear cells, obtained before stem cell transplant. The receptor was isolated from a woman aged 45-65 years with acute myeloid leukemia. Some clones in this sample may be carry-over from other donors' samples. CDR3 coding DNA: TGTGCCAGCAGTGATTACTCTGGAAACACCATATATTTT. This sequence encodes CASSDYSGNTIYF. Filled out from reference TRBV25-1 and TRBJ1-3, the complete variable domain reads EADIYQTPRYLVIGTGKKITLECSQTMGHDKMYWYQQDPGMELHLIHYSYGVNSTEKGDLSSESTVSRIRTEHFPLTLESARPSHTSQYLCASSDYSGNTIYFGEGSWLTVV.